This T cell receptor beta chain was captured in a study of cytomegalovirus exposure and HLA in healthy donors. General study findings and limits: The tendency of first-cohort TCR clusters to co-occur in the 100 to 150 validation repertoires emerged from a later analysis. The classifier reportedly diagnosed cytomegalovirus status with high sensitivity and specificity. The authors listed some 150 TCR beta chains as cytomegalovirus-associated.

Remarks on this clone: Its antigen remains unknown.

Sequenced by immunoSEQ multiplex PCR; TCRdb stores in-frame clones only, minus some. Of approximately 200,000 clones listed, 70% to 90% are singletons. The sequenced material came from PBMCs. This receptor was identified in a woman under 30 in good health and CMV-seronegative.

This CDR3 is CASSPFSGASYNEQFF. The DNA of the CDR3 is TGTGCCAGCAGCCCTTTTAGCGGTGCAAGCTACAATGAGCAGTTCTTC. The rearrangement uses TRBV5-6 and TRBJ2-1; D might be TRBD2 (6 bases). CDR3 length equals 16 residues. The germline gives CDR1 SGHDT, CDR2 YYEEEE. V dropped 4 bases and J dropped 3 bases, with 17 bases sitting between them.